A selection of T cell receptor beta chains follows, all from one sample in a study of blood T cell repertoires in COVID-19. Sequencing was performed with immunoSEQ multiplex PCR; in TCRdb, only in-frame clones are kept and a portion is missing. The data show roughly 290,000 clones, more than 80% seen once. Input material: peripheral blood. All receptors derive from a woman younger than 45 with COVID-19, enrolled during active disease. Both conserved end residues are part of each CDR3. Fields, in order: clone size, D gene, J gene, V gene, CDR3 DNA, CDR3 protein. D genes are given only for firm matches. Part of the rows lack a size; the others show once, few, many or a class for expanded clones.

clone_size: once; d_call: NA; j_call: TRBJ2-7; v_call: TRBV9; cdr3_nt: TGTGCCAGCAGCGTAGGCCTCCGGGACGGGAGCTCCTACGAGCAGTACTTC; cdr3_aa: CASSVGLRDGSSYEQYF
clone_size: NA; d_call: NA; j_call: TRBJ1-4; v_call: TRBV18; cdr3_nt: TGTGCCAGCTCACCAGAGAACGCGGGACTGTCTAATGAAAAACTGTTTTTT; cdr3_aa: CASSPENAGLSNEKLFF
clone_size: NA; d_call: TRBD2; j_call: TRBJ2-5; v_call: TRBV9; cdr3_nt: TGTGCCAGCAGCGGTCTGGGCGGGAGGGTCGAGACCCAGTACTTC; cdr3_aa: CASSGLGGRVETQYF
clone_size: NA; d_call: TRBD1; j_call: TRBJ1-5; v_call: TRBV6-5; cdr3_nt: TGTGCCAGCAGGGACAGGGATAATCAGCCCCAGCATTTT; cdr3_aa: CASRDRDNQPQHF
clone_size: NA; d_call: NA; j_call: TRBJ1-4; v_call: TRBV7-9; cdr3_nt: TGTGCCAGCCAGGGTGATACTAATGAAAAACTGTTTTTT; cdr3_aa: CASQGDTNEKLFF
clone_size: NA; d_call: NA; j_call: TRBJ2-5; v_call: TRBV7-3; cdr3_nt: TGTGCCAGCAGCTCCGGTGCAGGGGAGACCCAGTACTTC; cdr3_aa: CASSSGAGETQYF
clone_size: NA; d_call: NA; j_call: TRBJ2-1; v_call: TRBV7-9; cdr3_nt: TGTGCCAGCAGCTTAGACCAGAATGAGCAGTTCTTC; cdr3_aa: CASSLDQNEQFF
clone_size: NA; d_call: NA; j_call: TRBJ1-4; v_call: TRBV23-1; cdr3_nt: TGCGCCAGCAGTCAACCCGACAGAGGGGGTGAAAATGAAAAACTGTTTTTT; cdr3_aa: CASSQPDRGGENEKLFF
clone_size: NA; d_call: NA; j_call: TRBJ1-1; v_call: TRBV5-1; cdr3_nt: TGCGCCAGCAGCTCCTCAGGGGAGCGTAGGATTAGGACTGAAGCTTTCTTT; cdr3_aa: CASSSSGERRIRTEAFF
clone_size: NA; d_call: TRBD1; j_call: TRBJ1-2; v_call: TRBV6-5; cdr3_nt: TGTGCCAGCAGTTACATCCCGGGACAGGGCTATGGCTACACCTTC; cdr3_aa: CASSYIPGQGYGYTF
clone_size: NA; d_call: TRBD2; j_call: TRBJ2-1; v_call: TRBV27; cdr3_nt: TGTGCCAGCAGTTCACCGACTAGCGGGAAATACAATGAGCAGTTCTTC; cdr3_aa: CASSSPTSGKYNEQFF
clone_size: once; d_call: NA; j_call: TRBJ1-5; v_call: TRBV3-1/TRBV3-2; cdr3_nt: TGTGCCAGCAGCCAAGAGCCAGGACAATTAATACAACATTTT; cdr3_aa: CASSQEPGQLIQHF
clone_size: once; d_call: TRBD2; j_call: TRBJ2-7; v_call: TRBV6-6; cdr3_nt: TGTGCCAGCGTGGGGTCGGGGGGATCCTACGAGCAGTACTTC; cdr3_aa: CASVGSGGSYEQYF
clone_size: NA; d_call: TRBD2; j_call: TRBJ2-3; v_call: TRBV28; cdr3_nt: TGTGCCAGCAGCCCACTAGCGGGAGTCGGAAGAGCGCAGTATTTT; cdr3_aa: CASSPLAGVGRAQYF
clone_size: NA; d_call: TRBD1; j_call: TRBJ1-2; v_call: TRBV5-4; cdr3_nt: TGTGCCAGCAGCTCCCCTCCCGGACAGGGTTATGGCTACACCTTC; cdr3_aa: CASSSPPGQGYGYTF
clone_size: NA; d_call: TRBD1; j_call: TRBJ1-1; v_call: TRBV7-3; cdr3_nt: TGTGCCAGCAGCTCCAACAGGGGGCGCGTAAACACTGAAGCTTTCTTT; cdr3_aa: CASSSNRGRVNTEAFF
clone_size: NA; d_call: NA; j_call: TRBJ1-5; v_call: TRBV6-5; cdr3_nt: TGTGCCAACACGGGGCAGCCCCAGCATTTT; cdr3_aa: CANTGQPQHF
clone_size: NA; d_call: TRBD1; j_call: TRBJ1-6; v_call: TRBV23-1; cdr3_nt: TGCGCCAGCAGTCGGGACAGTAGGGATTCACCCCTCCACTTT; cdr3_aa: CASSRDSRDSPLHF
clone_size: NA; d_call: TRBD1; j_call: TRBJ1-6; v_call: TRBV4-2; cdr3_nt: TGTGCCAGCAGCCGGGACAGGGACGAGGTGAATTCACCCCTCCACTTT; cdr3_aa: CASSRDRDEVNSPLHF
clone_size: once; d_call: NA; j_call: TRBJ1-2; v_call: TRBV29-1; cdr3_nt: TGCAGCGTAGACAGCCCCTATGGCTACACCTTC; cdr3_aa: CSVDSPYGYTF
clone_size: NA; d_call: TRBD1; j_call: TRBJ2-7; v_call: TRBV27; cdr3_nt: TGTGCCAGCAGCCGAGGGACAGGGGCTTCCTACGAGCAGTACTTC; cdr3_aa: CASSRGTGASYEQYF
clone_size: NA; d_call: NA; j_call: TRBJ2-7; v_call: TRBV10-3; cdr3_nt: TGTGCCATCAGTGAGCGGGAGAGCTCCTACGAGCAGTACTTC; cdr3_aa: CAISERESSYEQYF
clone_size: NA; d_call: NA; j_call: TRBJ1-2; v_call: TRBV28; cdr3_nt: TGTGCCAGCAGCCTCCCTGGCAACAACTATGGCTACACCTTC; cdr3_aa: CASSLPGNNYGYTF
clone_size: NA; d_call: TRBD2; j_call: TRBJ2-2; v_call: TRBV6-1; cdr3_nt: TGTGCCAGCAGTGCCGGGACTATGTATGGTCTAGGGGAGCTGTTTTTT; cdr3_aa: CASSAGTMYGLGELFF
clone_size: NA; d_call: TRBD1; j_call: TRBJ2-7; v_call: TRBV7-3; cdr3_nt: TGTGCCAGCAGTTCGGGACAGGGGGCCTACGAGCAGTACTTC; cdr3_aa: CASSSGQGAYEQYF
clone_size: NA; d_call: TRBD1; j_call: TRBJ2-7; v_call: TRBV28; cdr3_nt: TGTGCCAGCAGTCACTTCGGGACAGGTTACGAGCAGTACTTC; cdr3_aa: CASSHFGTGYEQYF
clone_size: NA; d_call: TRBD2; j_call: TRBJ2-1; v_call: TRBV19; cdr3_nt: TGTGCCAGTAGTACGGGGACTAGCGGGAGACGCAATGAGCAGTTCTTC; cdr3_aa: CASSTGTSGRRNEQFF
clone_size: NA; d_call: TRBD2; j_call: TRBJ2-2; v_call: TRBV28; cdr3_nt: TGTGCCAGCAGGCCCACCGGAGCGGGAGTGGAGACCGGGGAGCTGTTTTTT; cdr3_aa: CASRPTGAGVETGELFF
clone_size: once; d_call: NA; j_call: TRBJ2-5; v_call: TRBV4-1; cdr3_nt: TGCGCCAGCAGCCAAGAACGAGGGGGGGCTAGAGAGACCCAGTACTTC; cdr3_aa: CASSQERGGARETQYF
clone_size: NA; d_call: NA; j_call: TRBJ1-5; v_call: TRBV7-9; cdr3_nt: TGTGCCAGCAGCTCCGGGCGGGGGGGGAGCAATCAGCCCCAGCATTTT; cdr3_aa: CASSSGRGGSNQPQHF
clone_size: NA; d_call: TRBD1; j_call: TRBJ1-2; v_call: TRBV28; cdr3_nt: TGTGCCAGCAGCATGACAGGGGCGAACTATGGCTACACCTTC; cdr3_aa: CASSMTGANYGYTF
clone_size: NA; d_call: TRBD2; j_call: TRBJ2-1; v_call: TRBV4-1; cdr3_nt: TGCGCCAGCAGCTTACCTCTAGCGGAAGTCTACAATGAGCAGTTCTTC; cdr3_aa: CASSLPLAEVYNEQFF
clone_size: NA; d_call: NA; j_call: TRBJ1-5; v_call: TRBV28; cdr3_nt: TGTGCCAGCAGTTTAAGGGGGAGCAATCAGCCCCAGCATTTT; cdr3_aa: CASSLRGSNQPQHF
clone_size: NA; d_call: NA; j_call: TRBJ1-6; v_call: TRBV27; cdr3_nt: TGTGCCAGCAGTTTTGCAGGCCTCGGAAATTCACCCCTCCACTTT; cdr3_aa: CASSFAGLGNSPLHF